The T cell receptor beta chain under discussion was sequenced for a study of blood T cell repertoires in COVID-19. Study-wide background: Researchers got acute and convalescent COVID-19 samples from the United States, Italy and Spain. Sample material is recorded as cDNA or gDNA derived from T cells, B-cell-depleted T cells, or PBMCs.

Original processing methods: Nucleated cell counts were estimated from reference gene primer amplification. Data came from immunoSEQ multiplex PCR; TCRdb stores just in-frame clones and leaves some out. D and trimming were read from the DNA, whereas the V and J calls and clone size are those reported in that table. The sample lists around 310,000 clones; around 90% were seen once. Germline lookup yields CDR1 SGHTA and CDR2 FQGNSA. Trimming left V 6 bases short and J 4 bases short, with 7 bases between. The CDR3 extends over 12 amino acids. The receptor was derived from a woman in her 40s with COVID-19, enrolled during active disease. The chain recombines TRBV7-2 with TRBJ1-3; D is uncertain. The sample taken for sequencing was peripheral blood. The CDR3 sequence: CASSQLGNTIYF. The CDR3 bases are TGTGCCAGCAGTCAACTGGGAAACACCATATATTTT.